One sample yielded the 2 T cell receptor beta chains listed below, sequenced in a study of Graves' ophthalmopathy and Graves' hyperthyroidism. Amplifying from RNA transcripts, the study obtained TCR beta CDR3 regions. Second-round multiplex PCR followed a first-round RT-PCR using HTBI primers. TCRdb called the multiplex PCR reads again in MiXCR, with one record for every CDR3 protein. Of 45,000 to 60,000 distinct CDR3 sequences in the sample, approximately 50% were seen once. The sample consisted of peripheral blood. The receptors here all came from an adult woman with Graves' ophthalmopathy.

This clonotype has only a few counts. The genes are TRBV19 and TRBJ1-5; D is unresolved. Trimming removed 1 base at V and 0 bases at J, with 10 bases between. This CDR3 is built from 16 residues. Per the germline V gene, CDR1 is LNHDA and CDR2 is SQIVND (reference sequence). CDR3 protein: CASSIVPDYSNQPQHF. CDR3 nucleotides: TGTGCCAGTAGTATAGTGCCAGACTATAGCAATCAGCCCCAGCATTTT. The variable domain in full, with the rest retrieved from reference TRBV19 and TRBJ1-5, is DGGITQSPKYLFRKEGQNVTLSCEQNLNHDAMYWYRQDPGQGLRLIYYSQIVNDFQKGDIAEGYSVSREKKESFPLTVTSAQKNPTAFYLCASSIVPDYSNQPQHFGDGTRLSIL.

This chain links TRBV9 with TRBJ2-2, with 13 nucleotides matching TRBD2. The CDR3 is 15 residues long. The V and J ends lost 0 bases and 8 bases, in that order; junction bases with no gene match: 1. CDR1 and CDR2 (germline): SGDLS, YYNGEE. The CDR3 DNA reads as TGTGCCAGCAGCGTAGGGACTAGCGGGAGAGGGGAGCTGTTTTTT. Residues: CASSVGTSGRGELFF.